The 32 T cell receptor beta chains in this list originate from one sample, sequenced in a study of T cell changes during pregnancy in multiple sclerosis. Assay used: immunoSEQ multiplex PCR; TCRdb lists only in-frame clones, some missing. This table has about 55,000 clones, 75% to 90% appearing once. The specimen was CD4+ T cells from peripheral blood mononuclear cells, collected in the first trimester of pregnancy. These receptors originate from a female donor with multiple sclerosis, enrolled in a pregnancy study.

This clone has just one count. The gene calls are TRBV7-6 and TRBJ2-1; the match to TRBD1 covers 8 bases. The V and J ends lost 5 bases and 9 bases, in that order; junction bases with no gene match: 6. This CDR3 is 13 amino acids long. CDR1 is SGHVS and CDR2 is FNYEAQ in the germline V gene. CDR3 sequence (DNA): TGTGCCAGCAGCCAGGGGGCGGGGATTGAGCAGTTCTTC. It encodes CASSQGAGIEQFF.

This sequence joins TRBV11-2 and TRBJ2-1, with a tentative D call TRBD2 (5 bases). V was pared by 0 bases and J by 7 bases, with 19 bases between. This CDR3 region has 17 residues. Per the germline V gene, CDR1 is SGHAT and CDR2 is FQNNGV. CDR3 loop: CASSLDGRVTNGNEQFF. CDR3 nucleotides: TGTGCCAGCAGCTTAGATGGGCGGGTAACGAATGGAAATGAGCAGTTCTTC.

The chain combines TRBV28 with TRBJ2-7, with D perhaps TRBD2 (7 bases). This CDR3 has 15 amino acids. V dropped 5 bases and J dropped 4 bases, with 18 bases sitting between them. CDR1 MDHEN and CDR2 SYDVKM come from the germline V gene. The CDR3 DNA follows: TGTGCCAGCAGTATTCCCAGTGGGGGGGCTTACGAGCAGTACTTC. This encodes CASSIPSGGAYEQYF.

The gene calls are TRBV6-4 and TRBJ1-4, with 8 bases that match TRBD1. The CDR3 has 17 amino acids. The ends lost 4 bases at V and 6 bases at J; junction bases unmatched: 13. Germline assignment: CDR1 MRHNA and CDR2 SNTAGT. The CDR3 DNA reads as TGTGCCAGCAGTGTAAGACAGGGGCTAAGGGTAGATGAAAAACTGTTTTTT. Translating it yields CASSVRQGLRVDEKLFF.

This chain uses TRBV5-1 with TRBJ2-2, with TRBD1 matching 7 bases. The V segment lost 4 bases and the J segment 0 bases; nucleotides outside the gene matches: 3. The CDR3 loop spans 15 amino acids. Per the germline V gene, CDR1 is SGHRS and CDR2 is YFSETQ. CDR3 coding DNA: TGCGCCAGCAGCCTAGGGACAGCGAACACCGGGGAGCTGTTTTTT. Translated, it gives CASSLGTANTGELFF.

The J gene is TRBJ1-5, the V gene TRBV5-6, with 8 bases lining up with TRBD1. The CDR3 is 15 amino acids. The V and J ends lost 0 bases and 3 bases, in that order; junction bases with no gene match: 2. Germline V gene data show CDR1 as SGHDT and CDR2 as YYEEEE. The DNA for the CDR3 is TGTGCCAGCAGCTTGGGCAGGGGGCCCAATCAGCCCCAGCATTTT. It specifies CASSLGRGPNQPQHF. The full variable domain, with the rest looked up from reference TRBV5-6 and TRBJ1-5, is DAGVTQSPTHLIKTRGQQVTLRCSPKSGHDTVSWYQQALGQGPQFIFQYYEEEERQRGNFPDRFSGHQFPNYSSELNVNALLLGDSALYLCASSLGRGPNQPQHFGDGTRLSIL.

V is TRBV28 and J is TRBJ1-5; maybe TRBD1 (5 bases). The CDR3 covers 14 residues. Trimming shortened V by 3 bases and J by 8 bases, and 14 bases separated the two germline ends. CDR1 is MDHEN and CDR2 is SYDVKM in the germline V gene. The CDR3 DNA reads as TGTGCCAGCAGTTTTTTCGGGGGTGGGGAGCCCCAGCATTTT. It yields the protein CASSFFGGGEPQHF.

This clone occurred a few times. The chain employs TRBV30 and TRBJ1-1, with unresolved D. With 2 bases removed from V and 0 bases from J, the gap between germline ends came to 7 bases. Germline values: CDR1 GTSNPN, CDR2 SVGIG (reference sequence). The CDR3 extends over 13 amino acids. CDR3 protein: CAWSLTMNTEAFF. DNA of the CDR3: TGTGCCTGGAGTCTAACGATGAACACTGAAGCTTTCTTT.

This rearrangement joins TRBV6-1 to TRBJ2-5, with D possibly TRBD2 on 7 matching bases. The CDR3 is 15 residues long. The germline V gene encodes CDR1 MNHNS and CDR2 SASEGT. V dropped 1 base and J dropped 7 bases, with 16 bases sitting between them. The CDR3 reads CASSEGGGPVGTQYF. CDR3 bases: TGTGCCAGCAGTGAAGGGGGGGGGCCGGTAGGGACCCAGTACTTC.

The V call is TRBV5-1, the J call TRBJ2-1; 12 bases are a match to TRBD2. V gave up 2 bases and J gave up 4 bases; unmatched junction bases: 4. The CDR3 spans 16 residues. Germline CDR1 is SGHRS and CDR2 is YFSETQ. The chain's CDR3 is CASSFSGTSGYNEQFF. The CDR3 DNA is TGCGCCAGCAGCTTCTCCGGGACTAGCGGGTACAATGAGCAGTTCTTC. The full variable domain, completed using reference TRBV5-1 and TRBJ2-1, is KAGVTQTPRYLIKTRGQQVTLSCSPISGHRSVSWYQQTPGQGLQFLFEYFSETQRNKGNFPGRFSGRQFSNSRSEMNVSTLELGDSALYLCASSFSGTSGYNEQFFGPGTRLTVL.

CDR3: CASSQSASGNYGYTF. As DNA, the CDR3 is TGTGCCAGCAGCCAATCGGCCAGTGGTAACTATGGCTACACCTTC. The chain is built from TRBV16 and TRBJ1-2; D not certain. V lost 0 bases and J lost 1, with 9 bases in between. The CDR3 is 15 residues long. Germline V lookup: CDR1 KGHSY, CDR2 FQNENV.

The rearrangement links TRBV9 to TRBJ1-6, with D perhaps TRBD1 (5 bases). Germline V CDR1 and CDR2: SGDLS, YYNGEE. This CDR3 has 15 amino acids. Deletions cut 1 base from V and 5 bases from J, with 10 bases between. Here the CDR3 DNA reads TGTGCCAGCAGCGTACAGTGGGGGGATAATTCACCCCTCCACTTT. It specifies CASSVQWGDNSPLHF.

This chain connects TRBV28 to TRBJ2-3; 9 nucleotides align to TRBD1. Germline V gene data show CDR1 as MDHEN and CDR2 as SYDVKM. V lost 6 bases to trimming and J lost 5 bases; unmatched junction nucleotides: 6. There are 14 residues in the CDR3. This chain's CDR3 is CASSNRGLRDTQYF. DNA of the CDR3: TGTGCCAGCAGCAACAGGGGGCTGAGAGATACGCAGTATTTT. Variable domain in full (rest from reference TRBV28 and TRBJ2-3): DVKVTQSSRYLVKRTGEKVFLECVQDMDHENMFWYRQDPGLGLRLIYFSYDVKMKEKGDIPEGYSVSREKKERFSLILESASTNQTSMYLCASSNRGLRDTQYFGPGTRLTVL.

A few counts support this clone. V usage is TRBV7-9 and J usage is TRBJ2-7; TRBD2 aligns across 12 bases. CDR3 length: 15 residues. Germline V lookup: CDR1 SEHNR, CDR2 FQNEAQ (reference sequence). Trimming cost V 4 bases and J 3 bases; bases outside gene matches: 4. CDR3 sequence: CASSSGLAGNYEQYF. As DNA, the CDR3 is TGTGCCAGCAGCTCCGGACTAGCGGGGAACTACGAGCAGTACTTC.

V gene TRBV10-3 combines with J gene TRBJ2-1; TRBD1 matches at 10 bases. The V segment lost 6 bases and the J segment 2 bases; nucleotides outside the gene matches: 7. The CDR3 is 16 amino acids. CDR1 is ENHRY and CDR2 is SYGVKD in the germline V gene. Here the CDR3 reads CAIREGQGGTYNEQFF. The CDR3 DNA sequence: TGTGCCATCAGAGAAGGACAGGGGGGCACCTACAATGAGCAGTTCTTC.

This rearrangement joins TRBV30 to TRBJ1-5; no clear D. The V gene's germline CDR1 is GTSNPN and CDR2 SVGIG (reference sequence). Trimming stripped 5 bases from V and 0 bases from J, with 11 bases between. The CDR3 consists of 14 residues. CDR3 bases: TGTGCCTGGGCCGGCAGCGATAGCAATCAGCCCCAGCATTTT. Translation gives CAWAGSDSNQPQHF.

The rearrangement uses TRBV28 and TRBJ2-1; TRBD1 matches 9 bases. CDR3 length: 15 amino acids. V shed 0 bases, J shed 7 bases, and the junction held 4 bases outside the gene matches. Looked up from germline, CDR1 is MDHEN and CDR2 is SYDVKM. This chain's CDR3 is CASSLWGTGTNEQFF. CDR3 DNA sequence: TGTGCCAGCAGTTTATGGGGGACAGGGACGAATGAGCAGTTCTTC.

J is TRBJ1-1 and V is TRBV7-9; D unclear. V shed 4 bases and J shed 5 bases, with 14 bases lying between them. The germline CDR1 and CDR2 sequences are SEHNR and FQNEAQ (reference sequence). The CDR3 loop spans 14 amino acids. CDR3 in amino acids: CASSSPAGRTEAFF. The CDR3 DNA reads as TGTGCCAGCAGCTCCCCCGCGGGCCGGACTGAAGCTTTCTTT.

The genes are TRBV11-2 and TRBJ1-5; D unresolved. Germline CDR1 reads SGHAT; CDR2 reads FQNNGV. This CDR3 spans 14 amino acids. Deletions cut 2 bases from V and 0 bases from J, with 5 bases between. The CDR3 loop is CASSLTNSNQPQHF. The CDR3 DNA reads as TGTGCCAGCAGCTTAACAAATAGCAATCAGCCCCAGCATTTT.

The V gene is TRBV28, the J gene TRBJ1-5; D is undetermined. This CDR3 contains 17 residues. Germline CDR1 and CDR2: MDHEN and SYDVKM. The V and J ends lost 5 bases and 3 bases respectively, with 20 bases between them. The chain's CDR3 is CASSALHDIGANQPQHF. CDR3 DNA sequence: TGTGCCAGCAGTGCCCTACATGATATTGGAGCCAATCAGCCCCAGCATTTT. Variable domain in full (rest from reference TRBV28 and TRBJ1-5): DVKVTQSSRYLVKRTGEKVFLECVQDMDHENMFWYRQDPGLGLRLIYFSYDVKMKEKGDIPEGYSVSREKKERFSLILESASTNQTSMYLCASSALHDIGANQPQHFGDGTRLSIL.

The rearrangement joins TRBV15 to TRBJ1-6, with 7 bases matching TRBD1. The CDR3 has 16 amino acids. From germline, CDR1 is LNHNV and CDR2 YYDKDF (reference sequence). J gave up 7 bases and V 4 bases, and 10 bases lay outside the gene matches. The CDR3 sequence is CATSTHRTGVNSPLHF. The CDR3 DNA sequence: TGTGCCACCAGCACCCATCGGACAGGCGTCAATTCACCCCTCCACTTT.

The rearrangement links TRBV5-1 to TRBJ2-7; a weak D match, TRBD2 (5 bases). There are 14 residues in the CDR3. Trimming removed 6 bases from V and 4 bases from J, with 17 bases in between. CDR1 and CDR2 from the germline V gene are SGHRS and YFSETQ. The CDR3 DNA sequence: TGCGCCAGCAAACTACGGGCAGGAGGTTACGAGCAGTACTTC. This encodes CASKLRAGGYEQYF.

CDR3 DNA: TGTGCCAGCAACTCAGCGGGGGCGATGAACACTGAAGCTTTCTTT. It is translated as CASNSAGAMNTEAFF. The chain couples TRBV13 to TRBJ1-1; possible D gene TRBD1, 6 bases. Germline V gives CDR1 PRHDT, CDR2 FYEKMQ (reference sequence). The CDR3 is 15 residues long. V shed 7 bases and J shed 0 bases, with 15 bases lying between them.

V usage is TRBV6-1 and J usage is TRBJ2-3, with 7 positions matching TRBD2. Trimming at V came to 3 bases and at J to 2 bases, leaving 11 bases not matched to a gene. Germline assignment: CDR1 MNHNS and CDR2 SASEGT. The CDR3 loop spans 17 amino acids. In DNA form, the CDR3 reads TGTGCCAGCAGTGATATGCTAAGGGAGGGTGTCACAGATACGCAGTATTTT. Translation gives CASSDMLREGVTDTQYF.

This clone has just one count. The chain is built from TRBV6-6 and TRBJ1-5; tentative D call: TRBD1 (5 bases). The germline V gene encodes CDR1 MNHNY and CDR2 SVGAGI (reference sequence). The CDR3 sequence is 14 residues long. Trimming took 6 bases from V and 4 from J, leaving 13 bases between them. Here the CDR3 reads CASSPDSLNQPQHF. CDR3 coding DNA: TGTGCCAGCAGCCCTGACAGTCTTAATCAGCCCCAGCATTTT.

A single count supports this clone. The V gene is TRBV30, the J gene TRBJ2-1, with 9 bases that match TRBD2. The CDR3 is 14 amino acids. The germline V gene has CDR1 GTSNPN and CDR2 SVGIG (reference sequence). V lost 1 base to trimming and J lost 8 bases; unmatched junction nucleotides: 6. CDR3 DNA: TGTGCCTGGAGTGGGGGCGGGAGGGCCCATGAGCAGTTCTTC. This translates into CAWSGGGRAHEQFF.

This sequence joins TRBV5-1 and TRBJ2-1, with 10 bases lining up with TRBD1. With V trimmed by 4 bases and J by 8 bases, 9 bases remained unmatched. The CDR3 totals 15 residues. Per the germline V gene, CDR1 is SGHRS and CDR2 is YFSETQ. The CDR3 sequence is CASSPGGTGVHEQFF. CDR3 DNA: TGCGCCAGCAGCCCGGGGGGGACAGGGGTCCATGAGCAGTTCTTC. The entire variable domain, with the rest obtained from reference TRBV5-1 and TRBJ2-1, is as follows: KAGVTQTPRYLIKTRGQQVTLSCSPISGHRSVSWYQQTPGQGLQFLFEYFSETQRNKGNFPGRFSGRQFSNSRSEMNVSTLELGDSALYLCASSPGGTGVHEQFFGPGTRLTVL.

This CDR3 reads CASSARGQNTGELFF. CDR3 sequence (DNA): TGTGCCAGCAGTGCTAGGGGACAGAACACCGGGGAGCTGTTTTTT. The gene calls are TRBV2 and TRBJ2-2; a weak D match, TRBD1 (6 bases). Between the trimmed V and J ends, which lost 4 bases and 1 base, there was a span of 10 bases. The CDR3 covers 15 residues. CDR1 is SNHLY, CDR2 FYNNEI, per germline. Full variable domain (rest looked up from reference TRBV2 and TRBJ2-2): EPEVTQTPSHQVTQMGQEVILRCVPISNHLYFYWYRQILGQKVEFLVSFYNNEISEKSEIFDDQFSVERPDGSNFTLKIRSTKLEDSAMYFCASSARGQNTGELFFGEGSRLTVL.

The V gene is TRBV9, the J gene TRBJ2-3; TRBD2 matches 8 bases. The CDR3 has 20 amino acids. The germline gives CDR1 SGDLS, CDR2 YYNGEE. J lost 2 bases, V lost 0 bases, and 17 bases had no gene match. This chain's CDR3 is CASSVENFGGLAGHTDTQYF. The DNA of the CDR3 is TGTGCCAGCAGCGTAGAAAATTTTGGAGGACTAGCAGGCCACACAGATACGCAGTATTTT.

The rearrangement joins TRBV10-3 to TRBJ1-3; D gene ambiguous. The CDR3 runs to 13 residues. V was clipped by 7 bases and J by 2 bases, with 9 bases between them. The V gene's germline CDR1 is ENHRY and CDR2 SYGVKD. This CDR3 reads CAITPVPGNTIYF. The DNA for the CDR3 is TGTGCCATCACCCCGGTCCCTGGAAACACCATATATTTT.

This chain uses TRBV5-6 with TRBJ1-2, with D perhaps TRBD1 (6 bases). Deletions cut 0 bases from V and 5 bases from J, with 17 bases between. The CDR3 extends over 16 amino acids. The germline V gene has CDR1 SGHDT and CDR2 YYEEEE. In DNA form, the CDR3 reads TGTGCCAGCAGCTTGGTCGCGGGGGCGTTTGGGTATGGCTACACCTTC. Amino acid sequence: CASSLVAGAFGYGYTF.

The chain has TRBV5-1 and TRBJ2-7; 7 bases match TRBD2. CDR1 SGHRS and CDR2 YFSETQ come from the germline V gene. The length of the CDR3 is 15 residues. V gave up 0 bases and J gave up 5 bases; unmatched junction bases: 8. The chain's CDR3 is CASSLVSGRVNEQYF. Here the CDR3 DNA reads TGCGCCAGCAGCTTGGTCTCGGGGAGGGTGAACGAGCAGTACTTC.